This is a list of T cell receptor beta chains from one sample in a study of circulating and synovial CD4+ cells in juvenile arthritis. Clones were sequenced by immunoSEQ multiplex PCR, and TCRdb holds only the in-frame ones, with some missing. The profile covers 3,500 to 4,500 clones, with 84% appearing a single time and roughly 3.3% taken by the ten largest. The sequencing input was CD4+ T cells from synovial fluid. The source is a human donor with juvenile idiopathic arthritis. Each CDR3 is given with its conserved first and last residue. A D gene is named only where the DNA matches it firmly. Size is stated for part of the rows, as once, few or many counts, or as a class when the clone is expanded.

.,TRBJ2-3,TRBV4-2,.,CASSQDRGTDTQYF,TGTGCCAGCAGCCAAGATCGGGGCACAGATACGCAGTATTTT
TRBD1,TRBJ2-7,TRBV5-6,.,CASSLDTRGINEQYF,TGTGCCAGCAGCTTGGATACCAGGGGGATCAACGAGCAGTACTTC
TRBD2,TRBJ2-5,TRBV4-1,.,CASSQAWTSGSRETQYF,TGCGCCAGCAGCCAAGCCTGGACTAGCGGGAGTAGAGAGACCCAGTACTTC
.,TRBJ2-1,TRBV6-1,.,CASSEGARISYNEQFF,TGTGCCAGCAGTGAAGGAGCTAGAATCTCCTACAATGAGCAGTTCTTC
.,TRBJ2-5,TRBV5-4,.,CASSLDSQETQYF,TGTGCCAGCAGCTTGGACTCCCAAGAGACCCAGTACTTC
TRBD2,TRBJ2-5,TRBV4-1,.,CASSLTTSGGVQETQYF,TGCGCCAGCAGCCTCACGACTAGCGGGGGGGTCCAAGAGACCCAGTACTTC
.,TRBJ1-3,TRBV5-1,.,CASSPNTDLRGNTIYF,TGCGCCAGCAGCCCCAACACGGACTTAAGGGGAAACACCATATATTTT
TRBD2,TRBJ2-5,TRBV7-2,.,CASSVGTSGKETQYF,TGTGCCAGCAGCGTAGGGACTAGCGGGAAGGAGACCCAGTACTTC
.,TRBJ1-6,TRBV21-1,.,CASSPQVEVGMWCHNSPLHF,TGTGCCAGCAGCCCTCAGGTGGAGGTTGGGATGTGGTGTCATAATTCACCCCTCCACTTT
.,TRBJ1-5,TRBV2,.,CASRSEGGGNQPQHF,TGTGCCAGCAGATCAGAGGGCGGCGGCAATCAGCCCCAGCATTTT
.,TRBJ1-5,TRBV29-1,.,CSVAFGGGNQPQHF,TGCAGCGTTGCTTTCGGGGGGGGCAATCAGCCCCAGCATTTT
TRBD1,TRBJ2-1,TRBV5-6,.,CASRQGAVGNEQFF,TGTGCCAGCAGGCAGGGGGCGGTTGGCAATGAGCAGTTCTTC
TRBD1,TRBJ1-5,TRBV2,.,CASNLQGAGGNQPQHF,TGTGCCAGCAATCTACAGGGGGCTGGGGGCAATCAGCCCCAGCATTTT
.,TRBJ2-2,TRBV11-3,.,CASSGPAGNTGELFF,TGTGCCAGCAGCGGGCCGGCGGGGAACACCGGGGAGCTGTTTTTT
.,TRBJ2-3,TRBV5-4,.,CASSKTGGETDTQYF,TGTGCCAGCAGCAAGACTGGCGGAGAAACAGATACGCAGTATTTT
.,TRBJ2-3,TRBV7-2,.,CASSSGGRSTDTQYF,TGTGCCAGCAGCTCCGGAGGACGAAGCACAGATACGCAGTATTTT
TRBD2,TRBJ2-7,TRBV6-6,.,CASRILAGGLEQYF,TGTGCCAGCAGAATCCTAGCGGGAGGGCTTGAGCAGTACTTC
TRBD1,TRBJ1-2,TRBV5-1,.,CASSPSSLGQGKAGYTF,TGCGCCAGCAGCCCTTCGTCACTAGGACAGGGTAAAGCTGGCTACACCTTC
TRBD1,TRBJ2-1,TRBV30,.,CAWSVRGLNSYNEQFF,TGTGCCTGGAGTGTCAGGGGGCTCAACTCCTACAATGAGCAGTTCTTC
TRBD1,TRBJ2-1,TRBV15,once,CATSRDQGQVGNEQFF,TGTGCCACCAGCAGAGATCAGGGACAGGTTGGCAATGAGCAGTTCTTC
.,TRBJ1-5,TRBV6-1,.,CASREKPSGISNQPQHF,TGTGCCAGCAGGGAAAAACCCTCGGGGATCAGCAATCAGCCCCAGCATTTT
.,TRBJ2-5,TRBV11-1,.,CASSPTGPSQETQYF,TGTGCCAGCAGCCCAACAGGGCCCTCCCAAGAGACCCAGTACTTC
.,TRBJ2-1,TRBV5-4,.,CASSPASNEQFF,TGTGCCAGCAGCCCCGCGTCCAATGAGCAGTTCTTC
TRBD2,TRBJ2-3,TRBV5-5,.,CASSQDSGRGDTQYF,TGTGCCAGCAGCCAAGATAGCGGGAGAGGGGATACGCAGTATTTT
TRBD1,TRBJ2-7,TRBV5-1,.,CASSVTGTGNEQYF,TGCGCCAGCAGCGTGACCGGGACAGGGAACGAGCAGTACTTC
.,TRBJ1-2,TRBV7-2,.,CASSQTTGRYTF,TGTGCCAGCAGCCAAACGACAGGCCGCTACACCTTC
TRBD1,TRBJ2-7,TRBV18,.,CASSPGTGDEQYF,TGTGCCAGCTCCCCTGGGACAGGGGACGAGCAGTACTTC
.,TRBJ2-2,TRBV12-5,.,CASAPVRGAFDTGELFF,TGTGCTAGTGCTCCCGTCCGGGGGGCTTTTGACACCGGGGAGCTGTTTTTT
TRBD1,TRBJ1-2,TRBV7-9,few,CASSSWDRGGYGYTF,TGTGCCAGCAGCTCCTGGGACAGGGGCGGCTATGGCTACACCTTC
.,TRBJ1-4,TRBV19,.,CASSFGQFNEKLFF,TGTGCCAGTAGTTTTGGACAGTTTAATGAAAAACTGTTTTTT
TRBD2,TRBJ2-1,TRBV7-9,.,CASSETQAGDNEQFF,TGTGCCAGCAGCGAAACCCAAGCGGGAGACAATGAGCAGTTCTTC
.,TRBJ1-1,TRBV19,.,CASSIIQGSLDTEAFF,TGTGCCAGTAGTATAATACAGGGTTCGTTGGACACTGAAGCTTTCTTT
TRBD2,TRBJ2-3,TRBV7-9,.,CASSPRGAGAGDTQYF,TGTGCCAGCAGCCCTCGGGGAGCGGGGGCAGGAGATACGCAGTATTTT
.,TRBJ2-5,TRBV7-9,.,CASSLRQGGWETQYF,TGTGCCAGCAGCTTACGCCAGGGCGGTTGGGAGACCCAGTACTTC
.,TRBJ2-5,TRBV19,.,CASSIFKGTRETQYF,TGTGCCAGTAGTATCTTTAAAGGGACACGGGAGACCCAGTACTTC
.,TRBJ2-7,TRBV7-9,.,CASSLASAGGHEQYF,TGTGCCAGCAGCTTAGCGTCGGCAGGTGGCCACGAGCAGTACTTC
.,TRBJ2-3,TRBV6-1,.,CASSLARSTDTQYF,TGTGCCAGCAGTTTAGCGAGAAGCACAGATACGCAGTATTTT
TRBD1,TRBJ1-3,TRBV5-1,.,CASSLDRGGNTIYF,TGCGCCAGCAGCTTGGACAGGGGCGGAAACACCATATATTTT
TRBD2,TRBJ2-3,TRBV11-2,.,CASSLASGGAKDTQYF,TGTGCCAGCAGCTTAGCTAGCGGGGGGGCGAAAGATACGCAGTATTTT
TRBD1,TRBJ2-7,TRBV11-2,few,CASSLERGRYEQYF,TGTGCCAGCAGCTTAGAGAGGGGGCGCTACGAGCAGTACTTC
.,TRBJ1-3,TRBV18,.,CASSLAGIRGNTIYF,TGTGCCAGCTCACTGGCGGGTATCAGAGGAAACACCATATATTTT
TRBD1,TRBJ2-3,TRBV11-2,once,CASSQDRATDTQYF,TGTGCCAGCAGCCAGGACAGGGCCACAGATACGCAGTATTTT
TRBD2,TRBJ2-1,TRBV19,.,CASSTLAGPRPFF,TGTGCCAGTAGTACCCTAGCGGGACCCCGTCCGTTCTTC
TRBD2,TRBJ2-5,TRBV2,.,CASSAGTSGTQETQYF,TGTGCCAGCAGTGCCGGGACTAGCGGGACCCAAGAGACCCAGTACTTC
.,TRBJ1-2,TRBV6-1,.,CATTYPYEMSYGYTF,TGTGCCACCACGTACCCTTATGAGATGTCCTATGGCTACACCTTC
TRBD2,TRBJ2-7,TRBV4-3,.,CASSQVEGLATYEQYF,TGCGCCAGCAGCCAGGTGGAAGGACTAGCGACTTACGAGCAGTACTTC
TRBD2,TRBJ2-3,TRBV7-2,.,CASRLSSGTTDTQYF,TGTGCCAGCAGACTATCTAGCGGGACCACAGATACGCAGTATTTT
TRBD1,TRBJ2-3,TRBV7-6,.,CASSLTGGADTQYF,TGTGCCAGCAGCTTGACAGGGGGGGCAGATACGCAGTATTTT
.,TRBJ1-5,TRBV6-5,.,CASSYIFAGAQPQHF,TGTGCCAGCAGTTATATTTTTGCGGGGGCCCAGCCCCAGCATTTT
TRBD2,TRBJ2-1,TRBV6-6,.,CASSYSSGRINEQFF,TGTGCCAGCAGTTACTCAAGCGGGAGGATCAATGAGCAGTTCTTC
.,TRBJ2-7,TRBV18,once,CASSPVSSGAYEQYF,TGTGCCAGCTCACCGGTTAGTAGCGGCGCCTACGAGCAGTACTTC
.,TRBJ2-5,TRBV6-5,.,CASSYSGALPQYF,TGTGCCAGCAGTTACTCGGGGGCTCTCCCCCAGTACTTC
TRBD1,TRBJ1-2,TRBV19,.,CASRIRTGGDYGYTF,TGTGCCAGTAGGATCCGGACAGGGGGGGACTATGGCTACACCTTC
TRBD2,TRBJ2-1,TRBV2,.,CASSGGTSGSDEQFF,TGTGCCAGCAGTGGGGGGACTAGCGGGAGTGATGAGCAGTTCTTC
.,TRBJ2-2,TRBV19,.,CASSNRMGSGGELFF,TGTGCCAGTAGTAACAGGATGGGTTCTGGCGGGGAGCTGTTTTTT